A selection of T cell receptor beta chains follows, all from one sample in a study of human T cells and chemical hapten exposure. TCRdb fed the RACE reads into MiXCR, producing one record per CDR3 protein. Counted here are 90,000 or so distinct CDR3 sequences, 8% to 11% occurring once; the ten biggest clones make up around 2.2%. The sample consisted of whole blood, taken in connection with sensitization to the hapten diphenylcyclopropenone (DPC). The receptors stem from a man aged 40-49 years with alopecia areata. Some clones in this sample may be carry-over from other donors' samples. Each CDR3 is given with its conserved first and last residue. A D gene is named only where the DNA matches it firmly. The listing skips clone size in some rows; elsewhere it reads once, few, many or a size class.

j_call d_call clone_size v_call cdr3_aa cdr3_nt
TRBJ2-4 NA few TRBV6-2/TRBV6-3 CASSYRLVSGIQYF TGTGCCAGCAGTTACCGACTAGTATCGGGCATTCAGTACTTC
TRBJ2-3 NA few TRBV29-1 CSVEPFPRGATDTQYF TGCAGCGTTGAACCGTTTCCACGTGGGGCTACAGATACGCAGTATTTT
TRBJ1-5 NA many TRBV6-6 CASRVDSNQPQHF TGTGCCAGCAGGGTAGATAGCAATCAGCCCCAGCATTTT
TRBJ1-1 NA few TRBV10-3 CAITQGGQSTEAFF TGTGCCATCACACAGGGTGGGCAGAGCACTGAAGCTTTCTTT
TRBJ2-3 NA few TRBV6-2/TRBV6-3 CASSLGRTGTTDTQYF TGTGCCAGCAGCCTAGGCCGAACAGGGACGACAGATACGCAGTATTTT
TRBJ1-2 NA many TRBV19 CASSIGAREVVYGYTF TGTGCCAGTAGTATAGGAGCCAGGGAAGTCGTCTATGGCTACACCTTC
TRBJ1-1 NA many TRBV28 CASSFGQGRTEAFF TGTGCCAGCAGTTTCGGTCAGGGTAGGACTGAAGCTTTCTTT
TRBJ1-3 NA many TRBV28 CATKKDTLRNTIYF TGTGCCACCAAAAAGGATACTCTCAGAAACACCATATATTTT
TRBJ2-6 NA many TRBV6-5 CASSYRVDGANVLTF TGTGCCAGCAGTTACAGAGTGGATGGGGCCAACGTCCTGACTTTC
TRBJ2-5 NA NA TRBV9 CASSVGGSGAYQETQYF TGTGCCAGCAGCGTAGGAGGTTCGGGAGCGTACCAAGAGACCCAGTACTTC
TRBJ2-5 NA NA TRBV21-1 CASSKAPNRQYPYQETQYF TGTGCCAGCAGCAAAGCGCCCAATCGACAGTACCCGTACCAAGAGACCCAGTACTTC
TRBJ2-1 NA NA TRBV6-2/TRBV6-3 CASSYSYLTEQFF TGTGCCAGCAGTTACTCGTATCTTACTGAGCAGTTCTTC
TRBJ2-1 TRBD2 NA TRBV5-4 CASTLFGLAGGRNEQFF TGTGCCAGCACCCTTTTTGGGCTAGCGGGAGGGCGGAATGAGCAGTTCTTC
TRBJ2-1 NA few TRBV7-2 CASSLGRLWLF TGTGCCAGCAGCTTAGGGCGCTTGTGGCTCTTC
TRBJ1-1 NA many TRBV11-2 CASSPQRGEAFF TGTGCCAGCAGCCCCCAACGAGGGGAGGCTTTCTTT
TRBJ2-7 NA few TRBV15 CATSAQQGSYEQYF TGTGCCACCAGCGCGCAACAGGGTTCCTACGAGCAGTACTTC
TRBJ1-5 TRBD1 many TRBV28 CASRGTGGQPQHF TGTGCCAGCAGAGGGACAGGGGGCCAGCCCCAGCATTTT
TRBJ1-1 NA many TRBV25-1 CASSVNSEAFF TGTGCCAGCAGTGTGAACAGCGAAGCTTTCTTT
TRBJ1-2 NA many TRBV24-1 CATGDSRGYTF TGTGCCACCGGAGACAGTCGCGGCTACACCTTC
TRBJ2-3 TRBD1 NA TRBV4-3 CASSQEGQGVGTQYF TGCGCCAGCAGCCAAGAGGGACAGGGAGTGGGTACGCAGTATTTT
TRBJ2-2 TRBD2 many TRBV29-1 CSVGGDRLAVSGELFF TGCAGCGTTGGGGGAGACCGCCTAGCGGTTAGCGGGGAGCTGTTTTTT
TRBJ2-4 NA few TRBV28 CASSLYGTNIQYF TGTGCCAGCAGTTTATATGGCACGAACATTCAGTACTTC
TRBJ1-3 TRBD1 many TRBV29-1 CSVEFGQGTGNTIYF TGCAGCGTTGAGTTCGGACAGGGGACTGGAAACACCATATATTTT
TRBJ1-1 TRBD1 NA TRBV6-5 CASRSRGQTEAFF TGTGCCAGCAGAAGCAGGGGGCAGACTGAAGCTTTCTTT
TRBJ2-3 TRBD2 few TRBV29-1 CSAHSGINTDTQYF TGCAGCGCTCATAGCGGGATCAACACAGATACGCAGTATTTT
TRBJ2-5 NA NA TRBV12-3/TRBV12-4 CASSFLIQETQYF TGTGCCAGCAGTTTTTTAATCCAAGAGACCCAGTACTTC
TRBJ1-6 TRBD1 many TRBV4-1 CASSQEGVRGTGTPLHF TGCGCCAGCAGCCAAGAAGGAGTCCGGGGGACAGGGACTCCCCTCCACTTT
TRBJ2-1 NA many TRBV30 CAWSLPGRIILPFF TGTGCCTGGAGTCTACCAGGCAGGATCATTCTACCGTTCTTC
TRBJ2-1 TRBD2 few TRBV7-2 CASSLPTGGLAGVSYNEQFF TGTGCCAGCAGCCTTCCTACGGGGGGACTAGCGGGAGTGTCGTACAATGAGCAGTTCTTC
TRBJ2-2 TRBD2 many TRBV6-5 CASSYSGLAGQNTGELFF TGTGCCAGCAGTTACTCGGGACTAGCGGGGCAGAACACCGGGGAGCTGTTTTTT
TRBJ2-3 TRBD1 many TRBV29-1 CSAEMDRATDTQYF TGCAGCGCCGAGATGGACAGGGCGACAGATACGCAGTATTTT
TRBJ1-1 NA many TRBV29-1 CSVSQADTEAFF TGCAGCGTCTCCCAGGCGGACACTGAAGCTTTCTTT
TRBJ2-3 TRBD1 few TRBV5-4 CASSSGQGPDTQYF TGTGCCAGCAGCTCCGGACAGGGACCAGATACGCAGTATTTT
TRBJ2-1 NA many TRBV5-1 CASSLARASYNEQFF TGCGCCAGCAGCTTGGCCAGGGCGTCCTACAATGAGCAGTTCTTC
TRBJ2-3 NA NA TRBV11-1 CASSLNGIFSTDTQYF TGTGCCAGCAGCTTAAATGGTATCTTTAGCACAGATACGCAGTATTTT
TRBJ2-3 TRBD2 NA TRBV12-3/TRBV12-4 CASSPGVSGAVTQYF TGTGCCAGCAGTCCCGGAGTTAGCGGGGCGGTTACGCAGTATTTT
TRBJ1-5 TRBD1 few TRBV27 CASSLLGDRVNQPQHF TGTGCCAGCAGTTTACTAGGGGACAGGGTCAATCAGCCCCAGCATTTT
TRBJ2-5 NA NA TRBV7-7 CASSLGAVQETQYF TGTGCTAGCAGCTTAGGAGCAGTACAAGAGACCCAGTACTTC
TRBJ1-1 TRBD1 NA TRBV5-1 CASSPFGVTGGTEAFF TGCGCCAGCAGCCCCTTTGGTGTTACAGGGGGGACTGAAGCTTTCTTT
TRBJ2-3 NA few TRBV7-2 CASSLGRGPDTQYF TGTGCCAGCAGCTTAGGGCGGGGCCCAGATACGCAGTATTTT
TRBJ2-5 NA NA TRBV29-1 CSVEVGAPVGTQYF TGCAGCGTTGAAGTAGGAGCGCCTGTGGGGACCCAGTACTTC
TRBJ2-2 NA many TRBV5-1 CASSLGQNTGELFF TGCGCCAGCAGCTTGGGACAAAACACCGGGGAGCTGTTTTTT
TRBJ2-1 NA few TRBV29-1 CSGGDTEQFF TGCAGCGGAGGGGATACTGAGCAGTTCTTC
TRBJ2-3 NA few TRBV3-1 CASSQDLKLDRDTDTQYF TGTGCCAGCAGCCAAGATCTGAAGCTCGACCGGGACACAGATACGCAGTATTTT
TRBJ2-7 NA NA TRBV5-6 CASSYGTGWQYF TGTGCCAGCAGCTACGGGACGGGGTGGCAGTACTTC
TRBJ2-2 NA NA TRBV10-3 CAIGGAEANTGELFF TGTGCCATCGGGGGGGCGGAGGCGAACACCGGGGAGCTGTTTTTT